This is a list of T cell receptor beta chains from one sample in a study of post-analysis software for immune sequencing data. From the PCR reads, TCRdb called clonotypes with MiXCR, one entry per CDR3 protein. Among about 680,000 distinct CDR3 sequences listed, more than 50% were seen once. The source material was blood. All receptors derive from a girl aged 2 to 9 with multiple sclerosis. The CDR3 runs from the conserved cysteine through the conserved F or W. A D gene is named only where the DNA matches it firmly. The size of a clone is reported for some rows only, either as once, few or many, or as a class for expanded clones.

cdr3_length	d_call	v_call	clone_size	j_call	cdr3_nt	cdr3_aa
16	-	TRBV6-5	-	TRBJ1-1	TGTGCCAGCAGACCTGACAGGAGGTTCGTGAACACTGAAGCTTTCTTT	CASRPDRRFVNTEAFF
13	-	TRBV7-9	-	TRBJ2-1	TGTGCCAGCAGCTTAGAAGGAGACGATGAGCAGTTCTTC	CASSLEGDDEQFF
14	-	TRBV12-5	few	TRBJ2-7	TGTGCTAGTGGTTTGGTAATGGACTCCTACGAGCAGTACTTC	CASGLVMDSYEQYF
15	-	TRBV6-2/TRBV6-3	-	TRBJ2-1	TGTGCCAGCACCCCATTGCAATCCCGGGTGGATGAGCAGTTCTTC	CASTPLQSRVDEQFF
17	-	TRBV5-1	-	TRBJ2-3	TGCGCCAGCAGCGGGACAACGCCGCTCGGGGGCACAGATACGCAGTATTTT	CASSGTTPLGGTDTQYF
12	-	TRBV27	-	TRBJ2-7	TGTGCCAGCACCAGGGTGGGATACGAGCAGTACTTC	CASTRVGYEQYF
14	-	TRBV12-3/TRBV12-4	-	TRBJ1-4	TGTGCCAGCAGTTTGACCGAGGAGAGAGAAAAACTGTTTTTT	CASSLTEEREKLFF
17	TRBD2	TRBV7-9	-	TRBJ2-1	TGTGCCAGCAGCTTACTCCAACTAGCGGGGTGGCTTAATGAGCAGTTCTTC	CASSLLQLAGWLNEQFF
15	-	TRBV20-1	few	TRBJ2-1	TGCAGTGCGCCAGCTCGGGGAATGATTCACAATGAGCAGTTCTTC	CSAPARGMIHNEQFF
16	TRBD2	TRBV4-2	-	TRBJ2-7	TGTGCCAGCAGCCCGAACGCAGCGGGAGGGAAATACGAGCAGTACTTC	CASSPNAAGGKYEQYF
16	TRBD2	TRBV11-2	-	TRBJ2-1	TGTGCCAGCAGCTTAGTGCGGCTAGCGGGGTACAATGAGCAGTTCTTC	CASSLVRLAGYNEQFF
14	-	TRBV7-2	-	TRBJ2-3	TGTGCCAGCAGCTTCCGGGGGTACACGGATACGCAGTATTTT	CASSFRGYTDTQYF
13	TRBD2	TRBV7-8	-	TRBJ2-1	TGTGCCAGCAGCTCCCGTGAAGCGGGATTCCCGTTCTTC	CASSSREAGFPFF
13	TRBD2	TRBV15	-	TRBJ2-7	TGTGCCACCAGCGGAGCGGGGCACTACGAGCAGTACTTC	CATSGAGHYEQYF
14	TRBD1	TRBV20-1	-	TRBJ1-2	TGCAGTTCGACCACAGGGGGCGAAGGCTATGGCTACACCTTC	CSSTTGGEGYGYTF
17	TRBD2	TRBV25-1	-	TRBJ2-1	TGTGCCAGCAGTGAATACCCGGGACTAGCGGGGCACAATGAGCAGTTCTTC	CASSEYPGLAGHNEQFF